These T cell receptor beta chains were read from a single sample in a study of T cell repertoires in ileal Crohn's disease. The assay was immunoSEQ multiplex PCR, and TCRdb's table has in-frame clones only and misses some. Of around 33,000 clones listed, 80% are singletons. Material: ileal tissue. The receptors originated from an adult with Crohn's disease. Both conserved end residues are part of each CDR3. The D gene is left open where the match is weak. Size is omitted from some rows. Given values are once, few, many or a class for expanded clones.

V	J	length	size	D	CDR3	DNA
TRBV7-3	TRBJ2-2	15	NA	NA	CASSLARVDTGELFF	TGTGCCAGCAGCTTGGCCAGGGTGGACACCGGGGAGCTGTTTTTT
TRBV18	TRBJ1-1	13	medium-sized	NA	CASSPNLNTEAFF	TGTGCCAGCTCACCAAACTTGAACACTGAAGCTTTCTTT
TRBV4-2	TRBJ1-2	14	NA	NA	CASSFTGSNYGYTF	TGTGCCAGCAGCTTTACGGGGAGCAACTATGGCTACACCTTC
TRBV30	TRBJ2-1	17	NA	TRBD2	CAWRGPAGRSGYNEQFF	TGTGCCTGGAGAGGGCCAGCGGGAAGATCGGGATACAATGAGCAGTTCTTC
TRBV5-1	TRBJ1-2	13	NA	NA	CASSFDRTYGYTF	TGCGCCAGCAGCTTTGACAGAACCTATGGCTACACCTTC
TRBV7-9	TRBJ2-7	15	NA	TRBD2	CASSTGLADDYEQYF	TGTGCCAGCAGCACGGGACTAGCGGATGACTACGAGCAGTACTTC
TRBV11-2	TRBJ2-5	17	NA	TRBD2	CASSLDAQRGASETQYF	TGTGCCAGCAGCTTAGATGCCCAGCGGGGGGCTTCGGAGACCCAGTACTTC
TRBV6-5	TRBJ2-7	12	NA	TRBD1	CASRGDSYEQYF	TGTGCCAGCAGGGGGGACAGCTACGAGCAGTACTTC
TRBV6-1	TRBJ2-2	15	once	TRBD1	CASTLDRGITGELFF	TGTGCCAGCACTTTGGACAGGGGCATCACCGGGGAGCTGTTTTTT
TRBV20-1	TRBJ1-2	11	NA	TRBD1	CSASDRGGYTF	TGCAGTGCTAGTGACAGGGGTGGCTACACCTTC
TRBV4-2	TRBJ1-5	16	NA	TRBD1	CASSQDLTGGSPSQHF	TGTGCCAGCAGCCAAGATTTGACAGGGGGCTCCCCGTCCCAGCATTTT
TRBV4-1	TRBJ2-1	17	NA	TRBD2	CASSQDPASGSSNEQFF	TGCGCCAGCAGCCAAGATCCGGCTAGCGGGAGTTCCAATGAGCAGTTCTTC
TRBV6-5	TRBJ1-2	11	NA	TRBD1	CASRNTGGYTF	TGTGCCAGCAGAAATACAGGGGGATACACCTTC
TRBV9	TRBJ2-5	15	NA	TRBD2	CASSGSGRALETQYF	TGTGCCAGCAGCGGTAGTGGGAGGGCCCTAGAGACCCAGTACTTC
TRBV14	TRBJ1-1	13	NA	NA	CASSRRRNTEAFF	TGTGCCAGCAGCCGAAGGAGGAACACTGAAGCTTTCTTT
TRBV5-1	TRBJ1-1	13	NA	NA	CASSGRANTEAFF	TGCGCCAGCAGCGGCAGGGCCAACACTGAAGCTTTCTTT
TRBV30	TRBJ2-1	16	NA	NA	CAWRPPGSRTYNEQFF	TGTGCCTGGAGGCCCCCGGGTAGCCGTACCTACAATGAGCAGTTCTTC
TRBV27	TRBJ1-2	13	NA	NA	CASSSLGPYGYTF	TGTGCCAGCAGTTCCTTGGGCCCCTATGGCTACACCTTC
TRBV5-1	TRBJ2-7	15	NA	NA	CASSRDGGSSYEQYF	TGCGCCAGCAGCAGAGACGGTGGGAGCTCCTACGAGCAGTACTTC
TRBV6-5	TRBJ2-5	15	NA	NA	CASSPRNRGGETQYF	TGTGCCAGCAGCCCCCGTAACAGGGGGGGGGAGACCCAGTACTTC
TRBV9	TRBJ2-1	16	NA	TRBD2	CASSPTAGGLYNEQFF	TGTGCCAGCAGCCCCACGGCGGGGGGACTTTACAATGAGCAGTTCTTC
TRBV5-1	TRBJ1-4	15	few	TRBD1	CASSLGQGRREKLFF	TGCGCCAGCAGCTTGGGACAGGGGAGGCGTGAAAAACTGTTTTTT
TRBV7-2	TRBJ1-1	16	NA	NA	CASSFPGVGLKTEAFF	TGTGCCAGCAGCTTCCCCGGGGTAGGACTAAAGACTGAAGCTTTCTTT
TRBV19	TRBJ2-1	15	medium-sized	TRBD2	CASSEASGVYNEQFF	TGTGCCAGTAGTGAGGCTAGCGGGGTTTACAATGAGCAGTTCTTC
TRBV5-6	TRBJ2-5	15	NA	TRBD1	CASSSWDREEETQYF	TGTGCCAGCAGCTCATGGGACAGGGAGGAGGAGACCCAGTACTTC
TRBV6-5	TRBJ2-7	15	few	TRBD2	CASSPGTSGGYEQYF	TGTGCCAGCAGTCCAGGGACTAGCGGGGGCTACGAGCAGTACTTC
TRBV10-3	TRBJ2-5	15	NA	TRBD2	CAISVSGGVQETQYF	TGTGCCATCAGTGTCAGCGGGGGGGTCCAAGAGACCCAGTACTTC
TRBV5-5	TRBJ1-1	16	NA	NA	CASSYGQMRVITEAFF	TGTGCCAGCAGCTACGGACAGATGAGAGTGATCACTGAAGCTTTCTTT
TRBV30	TRBJ2-7	16	few	TRBD1	CAGSGHRDSSSYEQYF	TGTGCCGGATCAGGCCACCGGGACAGTAGCTCCTACGAGCAGTACTTC
TRBV30	TRBJ2-7	12	NA	NA	CAFLGQSYEQYF	TGTGCCTTCTTGGGCCAGTCCTACGAGCAGTACTTC
TRBV11-2	TRBJ2-1	14	NA	TRBD2	CASSLLAGDNEQFF	TGTGCCAGCAGCTTACTAGCGGGAGACAATGAGCAGTTCTTC
TRBV29-1	TRBJ2-7	13	NA	TRBD2	CSVWTSDSYEQYF	TGCAGCGTTTGGACTAGCGATTCCTACGAGCAGTACTTC
TRBV30	TRBJ2-7	14	few	NA	CAWTFGPGAYEQYF	TGTGCCTGGACCTTTGGACCCGGGGCCTACGAGCAGTACTTC
TRBV30	TRBJ2-2	16	NA	NA	CAWSVRGRGNTGELFF	TGTGCCTGGAGTGTGCGGGGACGTGGTAACACCGGGGAGCTGTTTTTT
TRBV18	TRBJ2-7	14	NA	NA	CASSPDGLSYEQYF	TGTGCCAGCTCCCCAGACGGACTATCCTACGAGCAGTACTTC
TRBV7-2	TRBJ1-1	14	NA	NA	CASSLVSGVTEAFF	TGTGCCAGCAGCTTAGTGTCAGGGGTCACTGAAGCTTTCTTT
TRBV7-3	TRBJ1-1	16	NA	NA	CASSSRQRRMNTEAFF	TGTGCCAGCAGCTCCCGACAGCGCCGTATGAACACTGAAGCTTTCTTT
TRBV30	TRBJ2-7	15	NA	NA	CAWSVPTGSSYEQYF	TGTGCCTGGAGTGTCCCTACCGGGAGCTCCTACGAGCAGTACTTC
TRBV6-5	TRBJ1-2	14	NA	TRBD1	CASSYRGQVSGYTF	TGTGCCAGCAGTTACCGGGGACAGGTTTCTGGCTACACCTTC
TRBV7-2	TRBJ2-7	18	NA	TRBD2	CASSSRGSGGFSSYEQYF	TGTGCCAGCAGCTCCCGAGGGAGCGGGGGGTTTAGCTCCTACGAGCAGTACTTC
TRBV5-6	TRBJ1-2	12	NA	NA	CASTLGGGGYTF	TGTGCCAGCACCTTGGGAGGGGGAGGCTACACCTTC
TRBV19	TRBJ2-7	15	NA	TRBD2	CASSIVLAGIYEQYF	TGTGCCAGTAGTATAGTGCTAGCGGGCATCTACGAGCAGTACTTC
TRBV11-2	TRBJ2-5	11	NA	NA	CASQIQETQYF	TGTGCCAGCCAGATACAAGAGACCCAGTACTTC
TRBV7-6	TRBJ2-3	15	NA	TRBD2	CASSLLAGGPDTQYF	TGTGCCAGCAGCTTACTAGCGGGAGGGCCGGATACGCAGTATTTT
TRBV4-1	TRBJ2-7	19	NA	TRBD2	CASSRRGLAGTERTYEQYF	TGCGCCAGCAGCAGGCGGGGACTAGCGGGAACTGAGCGCACCTACGAGCAGTACTTC
TRBV7-8	TRBJ1-2	13	few	NA	CASSRDRSYGYTF	TGTGCCAGCAGCCGTGACAGATCCTATGGCTACACCTTC
TRBV5-1	TRBJ2-1	17	NA	TRBD2	CASSPGLAGGPYNEQFF	TGCGCCAGCAGCCCGGGACTAGCGGGAGGCCCCTACAATGAGCAGTTCTTC
TRBV27	TRBJ2-3	14	few	NA	CASSPFWLGDTQYF	TGTGCCAGCAGTCCGTTTTGGCTCGGGGATACGCAGTATTTT
TRBV2	TRBJ2-3	16	NA	TRBD2	CASSGRLAASTDTQYF	TGTGCCAGCAGTGGCCGACTAGCGGCTAGCACAGATACGCAGTATTTT
TRBV7-3	TRBJ1-6	16	NA	TRBD1	CASSLTARGLGSPLHF	TGTGCCAGCAGCTTAACGGCCAGGGGGCTCGGTTCACCCCTCCACTTT